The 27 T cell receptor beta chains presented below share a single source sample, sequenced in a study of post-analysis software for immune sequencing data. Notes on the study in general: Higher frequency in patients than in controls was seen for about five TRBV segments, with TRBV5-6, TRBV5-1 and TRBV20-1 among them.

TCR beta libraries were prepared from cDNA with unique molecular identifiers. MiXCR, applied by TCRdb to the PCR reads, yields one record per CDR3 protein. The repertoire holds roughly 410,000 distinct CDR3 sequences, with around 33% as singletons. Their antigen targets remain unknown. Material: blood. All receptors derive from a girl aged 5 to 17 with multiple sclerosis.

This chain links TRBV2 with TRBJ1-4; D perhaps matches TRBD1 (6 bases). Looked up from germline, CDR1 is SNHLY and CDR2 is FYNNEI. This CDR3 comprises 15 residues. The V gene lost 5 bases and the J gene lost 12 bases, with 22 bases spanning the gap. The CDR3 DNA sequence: TGTGCCAGCAGTCCTGCAAGCGCCTCTAGGGGGGAACTGTTTTTT. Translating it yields CASSPASASRGELFF. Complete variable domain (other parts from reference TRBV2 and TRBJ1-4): EPEVTQTPSHQVTQMGQEVILRCVPISNHLYFYWYRQILGQKVEFLVSFYNNEISEKSEIFDDQFSVERPDGSNFTLKIRSTKLEDSAMYFCASSPASASRGELFFGSGTQLSVL.

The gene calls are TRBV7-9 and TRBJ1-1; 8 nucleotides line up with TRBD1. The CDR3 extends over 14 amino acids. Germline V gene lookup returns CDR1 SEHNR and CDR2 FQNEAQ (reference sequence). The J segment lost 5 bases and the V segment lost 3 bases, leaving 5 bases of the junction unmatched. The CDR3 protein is CASSFIDRGTEAFF. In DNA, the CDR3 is TGTGCCAGCAGCTTCATCGACAGGGGTACTGAAGCTTTCTTT.

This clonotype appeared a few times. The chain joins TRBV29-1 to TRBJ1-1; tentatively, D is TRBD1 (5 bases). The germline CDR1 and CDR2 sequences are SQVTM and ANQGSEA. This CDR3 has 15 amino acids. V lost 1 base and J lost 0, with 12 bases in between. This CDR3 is CSVEGAAGMNTEAFF. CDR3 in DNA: TGCAGCGTTGAAGGGGCGGCAGGGATGAACACTGAAGCTTTCTTT.

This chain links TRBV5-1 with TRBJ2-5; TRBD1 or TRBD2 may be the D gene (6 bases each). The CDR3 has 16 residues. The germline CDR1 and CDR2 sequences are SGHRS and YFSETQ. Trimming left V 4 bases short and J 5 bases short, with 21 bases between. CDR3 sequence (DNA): TGCGCCAGCAGCCGTCCAGCCGGGGGCCTCTCGGAGACCCAGTACTTC. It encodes CASSRPAGGLSETQYF.

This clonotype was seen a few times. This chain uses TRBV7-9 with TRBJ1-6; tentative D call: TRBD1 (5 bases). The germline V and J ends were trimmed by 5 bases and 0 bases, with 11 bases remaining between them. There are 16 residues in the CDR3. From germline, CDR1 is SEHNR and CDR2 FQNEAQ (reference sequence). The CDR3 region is CASSPTASSYNSPLHF. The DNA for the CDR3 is TGTGCCAGCAGCCCGACAGCCAGCTCCTATAATTCACCCCTCCACTTT.

In DNA form, the CDR3 reads TGTGCCAGCAGTACCGAGCCCGGGGAGCTGTTTTTT. Its translation is CASSTEPGELFF. V is TRBV6-2 or TRBV6-3 and J is TRBJ2-2; D not certain. The V and J ends lost 5 bases and 6 bases respectively, with 7 bases between them. This CDR3 comprises 12 residues. Germline values: CDR1 MNHEY, CDR2 SVGEGT.

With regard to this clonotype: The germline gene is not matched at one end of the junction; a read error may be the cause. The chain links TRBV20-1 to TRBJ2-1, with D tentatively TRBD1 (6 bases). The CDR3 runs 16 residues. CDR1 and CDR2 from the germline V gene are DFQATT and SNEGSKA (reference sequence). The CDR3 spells CSARALIEQGGNEQFF. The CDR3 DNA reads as TGCAGCGCTAGAGCGTTAATAGAACAGGGTGGTAATGAGCAGTTCTTC.

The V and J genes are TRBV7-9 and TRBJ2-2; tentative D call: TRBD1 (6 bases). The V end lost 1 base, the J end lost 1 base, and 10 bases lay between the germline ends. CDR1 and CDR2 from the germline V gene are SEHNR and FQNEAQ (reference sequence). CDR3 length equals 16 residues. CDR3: CASSLEGVLNTGELFF. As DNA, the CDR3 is TGTGCCAGCAGCTTAGAGGGGGTCCTGAACACCGGGGAGCTGTTTTTT. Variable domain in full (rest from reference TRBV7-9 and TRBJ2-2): DTGVSQNPRHKITKRGQNVTFRCDPISEHNRLYWYRQTLGQGPEFLTYFQNEAQLEKSRLLSDRFSAERPKGSFSTLEIQRTEQGDSAMYLCASSLEGVLNTGELFFGEGSRLTVL.

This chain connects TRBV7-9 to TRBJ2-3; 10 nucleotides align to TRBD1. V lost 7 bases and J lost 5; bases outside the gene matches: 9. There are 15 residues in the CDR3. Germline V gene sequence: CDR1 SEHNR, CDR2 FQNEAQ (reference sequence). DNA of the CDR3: TGTGCCAGCATTTCTCTGCGGGACAGGGGAGATACGCAGTATTTT. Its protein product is CASISLRDRGDTQYF.

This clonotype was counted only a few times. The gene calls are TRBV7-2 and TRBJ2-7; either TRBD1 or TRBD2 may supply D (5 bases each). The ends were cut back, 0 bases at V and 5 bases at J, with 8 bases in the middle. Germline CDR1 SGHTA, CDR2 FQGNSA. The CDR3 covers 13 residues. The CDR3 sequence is CASSLARGHEQYF. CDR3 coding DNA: TGTGCCAGCAGCTTAGCGAGGGGCCACGAGCAGTACTTC.

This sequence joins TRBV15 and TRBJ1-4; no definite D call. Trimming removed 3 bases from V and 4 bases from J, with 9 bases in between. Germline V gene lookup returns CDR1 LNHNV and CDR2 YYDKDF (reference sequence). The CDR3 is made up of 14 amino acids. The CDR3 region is CATSSGPNNEKLFF. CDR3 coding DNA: TGTGCCACCAGCAGCGGACCGAATAATGAAAAACTGTTTTTT.

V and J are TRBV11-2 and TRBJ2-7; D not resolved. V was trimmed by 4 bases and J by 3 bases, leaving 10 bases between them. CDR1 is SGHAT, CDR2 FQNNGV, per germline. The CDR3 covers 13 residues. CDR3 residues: CASSSLRVYEQYF. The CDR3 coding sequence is TGTGCCAGCAGCTCCCTTCGGGTCTACGAGCAGTACTTC.

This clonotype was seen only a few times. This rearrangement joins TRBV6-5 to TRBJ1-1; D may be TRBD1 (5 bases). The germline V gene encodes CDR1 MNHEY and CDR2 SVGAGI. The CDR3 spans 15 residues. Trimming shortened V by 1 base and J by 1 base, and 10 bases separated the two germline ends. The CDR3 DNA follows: TGTGCCAGCAGTTACTTTGGGACGGGGAACACTGAAGCTTTCTTT. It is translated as CASSYFGTGNTEAFF.

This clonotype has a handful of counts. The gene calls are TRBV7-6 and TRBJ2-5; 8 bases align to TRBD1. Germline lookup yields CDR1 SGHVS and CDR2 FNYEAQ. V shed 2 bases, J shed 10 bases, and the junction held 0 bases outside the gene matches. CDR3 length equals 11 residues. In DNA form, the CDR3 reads TGTGCCAGCAGCTTAACAGGGGGCCAGTACTTC. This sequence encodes CASSLTGGQYF.

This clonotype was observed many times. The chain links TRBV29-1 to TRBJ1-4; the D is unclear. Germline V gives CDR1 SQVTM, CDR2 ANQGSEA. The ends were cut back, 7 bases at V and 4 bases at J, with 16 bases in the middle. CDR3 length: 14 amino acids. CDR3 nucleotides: TGCAGCGCTTCCGACGGATCCAATAATGAAAAACTGTTTTTT. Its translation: CSASDGSNNEKLFF. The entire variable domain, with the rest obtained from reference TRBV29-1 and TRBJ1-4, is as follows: SAVISQKPSRDICQRGTSLTIQCQVDSQVTMMFWYRQQPGQSLTLIATANQGSEATYESGFVIDKFPISRPNLTFSTLTVSNMSPEDSSIYLCSASDGSNNEKLFFGSGTQLSVL.

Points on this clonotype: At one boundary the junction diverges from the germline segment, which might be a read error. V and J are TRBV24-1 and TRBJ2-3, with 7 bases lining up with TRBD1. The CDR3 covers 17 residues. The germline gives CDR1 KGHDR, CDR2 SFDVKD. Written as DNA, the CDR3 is TGTGCCGCCAGTGATTTGGACAGGAAGATTTACACAGATACGCAGTATTTT. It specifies CAASDLDRKIYTDTQYF.

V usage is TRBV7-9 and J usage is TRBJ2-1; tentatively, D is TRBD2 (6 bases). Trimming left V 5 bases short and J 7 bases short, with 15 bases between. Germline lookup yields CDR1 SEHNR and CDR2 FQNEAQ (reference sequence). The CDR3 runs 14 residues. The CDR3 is CASSAVSGRNEQFF. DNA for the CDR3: TGTGCCAGCAGCGCGGTTTCGGGGAGGAATGAGCAGTTCTTC.

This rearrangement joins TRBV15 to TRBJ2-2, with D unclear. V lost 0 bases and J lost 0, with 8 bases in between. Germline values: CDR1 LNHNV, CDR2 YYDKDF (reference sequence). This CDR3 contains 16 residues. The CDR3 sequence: CATSRDLEANTGELFF. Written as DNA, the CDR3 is TGTGCCACCAGCAGAGATCTGGAAGCGAACACCGGGGAGCTGTTTTTT. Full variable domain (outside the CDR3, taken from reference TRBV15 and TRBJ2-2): DAMVIQNPRYQVTQFGKPVTLSCSQTLNHNVMYWYQQKSSQAPKLLFHYYDKDFNNEADTPDNFQSRRPNTSFCFLDIRSPGLGDTAMYLCATSRDLEANTGELFFGEGSRLTVL.

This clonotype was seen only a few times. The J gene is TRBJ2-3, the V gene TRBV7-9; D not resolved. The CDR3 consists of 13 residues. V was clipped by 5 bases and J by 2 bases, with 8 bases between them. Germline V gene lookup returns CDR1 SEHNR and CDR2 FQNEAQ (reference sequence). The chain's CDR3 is CASSAWTTDTQYF. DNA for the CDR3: TGTGCCAGCAGCGCGTGGACCACAGATACGCAGTATTTT.

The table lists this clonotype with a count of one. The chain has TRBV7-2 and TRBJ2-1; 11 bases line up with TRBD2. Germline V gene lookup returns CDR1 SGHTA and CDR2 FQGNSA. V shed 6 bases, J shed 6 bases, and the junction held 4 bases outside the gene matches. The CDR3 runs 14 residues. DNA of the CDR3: TGTGCCAGCAGTTCCGGGACTAGCGGCAATGAGCAGTTCTTC. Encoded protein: CASSSGTSGNEQFF.

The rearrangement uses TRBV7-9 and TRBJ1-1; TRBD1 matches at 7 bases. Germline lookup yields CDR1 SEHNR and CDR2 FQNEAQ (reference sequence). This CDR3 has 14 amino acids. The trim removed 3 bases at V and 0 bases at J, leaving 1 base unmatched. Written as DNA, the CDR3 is TGTGCCAGCAGCTTCGGACAGGTGAACACTGAAGCTTTCTTT. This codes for CASSFGQVNTEAFF. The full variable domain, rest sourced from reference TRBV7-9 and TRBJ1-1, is DTGVSQNPRHKITKRGQNVTFRCDPISEHNRLYWYRQTLGQGPEFLTYFQNEAQLEKSRLLSDRFSAERPKGSFSTLEIQRTEQGDSAMYLCASSFGQVNTEAFFGQGTRLTVV.

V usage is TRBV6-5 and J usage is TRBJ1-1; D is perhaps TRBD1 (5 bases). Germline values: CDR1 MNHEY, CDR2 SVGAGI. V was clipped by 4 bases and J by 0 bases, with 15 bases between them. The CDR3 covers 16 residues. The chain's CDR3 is CASSSLLRTLNTEAFF. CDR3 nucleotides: TGTGCCAGCAGTTCTCTCCTCAGGACACTGAACACTGAAGCTTTCTTT.

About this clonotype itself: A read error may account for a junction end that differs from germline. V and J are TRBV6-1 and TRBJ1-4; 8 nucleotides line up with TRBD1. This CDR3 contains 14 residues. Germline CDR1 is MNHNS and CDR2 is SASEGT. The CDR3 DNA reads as TGTGCCAACAGTGAAGGACAGGGCCATGAAAAACGGTTTTTT. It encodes CANSEGQGHEKRFF.

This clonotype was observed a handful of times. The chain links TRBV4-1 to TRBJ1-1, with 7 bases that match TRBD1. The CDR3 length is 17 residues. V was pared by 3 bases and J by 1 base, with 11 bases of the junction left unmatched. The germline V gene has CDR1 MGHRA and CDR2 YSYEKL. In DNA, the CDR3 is TGCGCCAGCAGCCAGTGGCAAGAGGGGGCCGAGAACACTGAAGCTTTCTTT. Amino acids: CASSQWQEGAENTEAFF.

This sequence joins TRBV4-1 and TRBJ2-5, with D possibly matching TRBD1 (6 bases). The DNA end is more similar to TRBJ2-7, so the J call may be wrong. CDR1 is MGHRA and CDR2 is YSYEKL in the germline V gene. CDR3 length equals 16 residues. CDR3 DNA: TGCGCCAGCAGCCAAGATACGGGGACAATGACCTACGAGCAGTACTTC. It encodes CASSQDTGTMTYEQYF.

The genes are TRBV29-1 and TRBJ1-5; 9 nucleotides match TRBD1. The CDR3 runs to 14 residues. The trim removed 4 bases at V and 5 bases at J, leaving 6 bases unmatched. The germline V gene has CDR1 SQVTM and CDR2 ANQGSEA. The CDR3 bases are TGCAGCGTTGCGGGACAGGGATTGGATCAGCCCCAGCATTTT. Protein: CSVAGQGLDQPQHF.

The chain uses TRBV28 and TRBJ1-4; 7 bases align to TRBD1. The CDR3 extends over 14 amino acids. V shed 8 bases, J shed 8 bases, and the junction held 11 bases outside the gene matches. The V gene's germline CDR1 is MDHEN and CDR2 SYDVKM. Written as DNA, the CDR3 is TGTGCCAGCGGGCAATCCGGGACAGACGAAAAACTGTTTTTT. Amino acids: CASGQSGTDEKLFF.